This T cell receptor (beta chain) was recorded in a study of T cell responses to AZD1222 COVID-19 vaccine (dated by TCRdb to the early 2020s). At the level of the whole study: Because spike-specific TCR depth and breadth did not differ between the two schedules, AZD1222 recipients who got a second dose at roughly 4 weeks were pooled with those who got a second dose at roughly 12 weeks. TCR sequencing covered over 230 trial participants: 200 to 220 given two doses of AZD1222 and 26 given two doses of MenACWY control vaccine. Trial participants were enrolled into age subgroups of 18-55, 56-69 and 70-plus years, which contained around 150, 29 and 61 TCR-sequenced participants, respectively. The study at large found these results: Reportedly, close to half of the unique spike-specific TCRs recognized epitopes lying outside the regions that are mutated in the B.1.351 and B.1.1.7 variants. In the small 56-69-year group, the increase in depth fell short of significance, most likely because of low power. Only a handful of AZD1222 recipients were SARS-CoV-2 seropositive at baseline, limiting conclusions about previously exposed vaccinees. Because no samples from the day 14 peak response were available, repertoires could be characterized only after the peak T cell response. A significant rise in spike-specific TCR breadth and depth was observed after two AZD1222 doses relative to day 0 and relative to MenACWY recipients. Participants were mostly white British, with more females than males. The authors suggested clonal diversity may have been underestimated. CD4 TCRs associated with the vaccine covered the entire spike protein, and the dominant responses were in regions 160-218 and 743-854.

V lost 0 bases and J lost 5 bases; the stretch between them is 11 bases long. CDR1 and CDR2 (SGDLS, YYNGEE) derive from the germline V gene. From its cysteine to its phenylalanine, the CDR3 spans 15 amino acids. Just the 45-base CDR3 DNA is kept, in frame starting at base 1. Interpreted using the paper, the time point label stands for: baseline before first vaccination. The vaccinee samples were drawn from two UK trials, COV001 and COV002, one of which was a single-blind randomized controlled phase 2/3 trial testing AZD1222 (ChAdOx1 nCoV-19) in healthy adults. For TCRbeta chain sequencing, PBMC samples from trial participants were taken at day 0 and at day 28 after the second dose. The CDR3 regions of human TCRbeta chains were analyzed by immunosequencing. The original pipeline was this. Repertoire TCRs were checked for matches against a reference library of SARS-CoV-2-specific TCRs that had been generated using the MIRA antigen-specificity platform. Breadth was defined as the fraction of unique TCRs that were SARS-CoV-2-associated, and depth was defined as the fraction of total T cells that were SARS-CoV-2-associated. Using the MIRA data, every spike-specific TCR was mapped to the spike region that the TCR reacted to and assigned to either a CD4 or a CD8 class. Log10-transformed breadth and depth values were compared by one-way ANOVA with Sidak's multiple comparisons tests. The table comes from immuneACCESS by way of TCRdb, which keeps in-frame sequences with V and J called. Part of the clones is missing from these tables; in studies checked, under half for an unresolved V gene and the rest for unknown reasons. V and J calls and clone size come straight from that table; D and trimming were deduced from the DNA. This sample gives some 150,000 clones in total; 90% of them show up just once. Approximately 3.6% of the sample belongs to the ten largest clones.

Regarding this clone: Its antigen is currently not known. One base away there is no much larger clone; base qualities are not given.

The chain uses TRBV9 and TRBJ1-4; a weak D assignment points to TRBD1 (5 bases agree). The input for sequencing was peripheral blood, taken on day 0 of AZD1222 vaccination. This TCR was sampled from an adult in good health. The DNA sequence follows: TGTGCCAGCAGCGTAGACCAGGGAACGAATGAAAAACTGTTTTTT. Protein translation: CASSVDQGTNEKLFF.